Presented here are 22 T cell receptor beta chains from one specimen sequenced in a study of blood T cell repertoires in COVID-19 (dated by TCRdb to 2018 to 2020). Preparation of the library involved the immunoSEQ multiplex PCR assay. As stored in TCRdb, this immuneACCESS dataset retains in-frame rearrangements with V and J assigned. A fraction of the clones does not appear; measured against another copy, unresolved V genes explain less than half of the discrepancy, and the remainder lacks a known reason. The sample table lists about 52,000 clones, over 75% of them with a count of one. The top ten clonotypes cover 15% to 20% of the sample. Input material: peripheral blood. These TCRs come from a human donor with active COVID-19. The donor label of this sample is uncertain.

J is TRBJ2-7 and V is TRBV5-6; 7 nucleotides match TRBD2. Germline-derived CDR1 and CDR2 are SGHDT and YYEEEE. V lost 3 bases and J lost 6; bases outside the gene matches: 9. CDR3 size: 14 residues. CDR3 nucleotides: TGTGCCAGCAGCTGGTGGGGGGGTTCCGGCGAGCAGTACTTC. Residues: CASSWWGGSGEQYF.

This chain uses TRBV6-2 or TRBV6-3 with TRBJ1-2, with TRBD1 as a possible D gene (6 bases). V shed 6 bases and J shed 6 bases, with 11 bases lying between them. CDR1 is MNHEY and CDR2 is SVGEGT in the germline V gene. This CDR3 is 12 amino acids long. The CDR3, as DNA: TGTGCCAGCAGCGACAGGCCGCATGGCTACACCTTC. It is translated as CASSDRPHGYTF.

CDR3 sequence: CASSEDGISGSNQPQHF. DNA for the CDR3: TGCGCCAGCAGCGAGGACGGGATTAGCGGTAGCAATCAGCCCCAGCATTTT. The chain is built from TRBV5-1 and TRBJ1-5; D is unresolved. Trimming removed 4 bases at V and 0 bases at J, with 17 bases between. Germline V gene data show CDR1 as SGHRS and CDR2 as YFSETQ. The CDR3 contains 17 residues.

The CDR3 DNA reads TGTGCCAGCAGCCAAGGGCCGCCGACGGGTTATCGGGGCTACACCTTC. Translated: CASSQGPPTGYRGYTF. The V gene is TRBV3-1 (or the pseudogene TRBV3-2), the J gene TRBJ1-2; D unclear. Between the trimmed V and J ends, which lost 1 base and 8 bases, there was a span of 20 bases. Germline CDR1 is LGHDT and CDR2 is YNNKEL (reference sequence). This CDR3 has 16 amino acids.

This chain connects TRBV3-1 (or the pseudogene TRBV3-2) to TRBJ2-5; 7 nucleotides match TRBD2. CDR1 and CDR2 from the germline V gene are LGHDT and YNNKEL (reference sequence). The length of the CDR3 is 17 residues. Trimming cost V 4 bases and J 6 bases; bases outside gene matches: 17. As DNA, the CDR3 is TGTGCCAGCAGCCCGAGGGTCGGTGAGGGAGGGAGGAAGACCCAGTACTTC. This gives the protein CASSPRVGEGGRKTQYF.

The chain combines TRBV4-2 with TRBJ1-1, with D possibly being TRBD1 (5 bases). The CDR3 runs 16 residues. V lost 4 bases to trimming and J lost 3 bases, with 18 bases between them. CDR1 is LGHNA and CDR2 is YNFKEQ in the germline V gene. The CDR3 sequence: CASSPGAGRGDTEAFF. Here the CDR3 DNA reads TGTGCCAGCAGCCCAGGCGCGGGACGAGGTGACACTGAAGCTTTCTTT.

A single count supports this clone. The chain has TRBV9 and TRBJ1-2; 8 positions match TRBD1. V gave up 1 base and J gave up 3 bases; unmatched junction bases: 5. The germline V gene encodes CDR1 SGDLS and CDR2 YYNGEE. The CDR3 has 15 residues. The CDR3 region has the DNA TGTGCCAGCAGCGTATGGACAGGGCTTGACTATGGCTACACCTTC. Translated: CASSVWTGLDYGYTF.

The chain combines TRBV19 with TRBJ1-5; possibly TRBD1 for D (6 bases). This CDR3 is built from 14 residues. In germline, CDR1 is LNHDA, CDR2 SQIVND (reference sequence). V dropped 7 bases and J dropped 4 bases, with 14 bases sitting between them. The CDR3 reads CASTQQGTNQPQHF. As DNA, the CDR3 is TGTGCCAGTACCCAACAGGGAACAAATCAGCCCCAGCATTTT.

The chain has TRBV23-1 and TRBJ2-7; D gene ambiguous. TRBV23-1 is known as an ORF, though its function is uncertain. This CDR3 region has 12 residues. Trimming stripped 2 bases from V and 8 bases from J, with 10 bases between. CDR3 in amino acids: CASSQPPHKQYF. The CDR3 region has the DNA TGCGCCAGCAGTCAACCCCCCCACAAGCAGTACTTC.

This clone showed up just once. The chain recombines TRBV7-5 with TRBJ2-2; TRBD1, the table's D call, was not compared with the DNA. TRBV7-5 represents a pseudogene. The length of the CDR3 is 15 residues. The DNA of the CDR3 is TGTGCCAGATCGGCAGGGGCCAGGAACACCGGGGAGCTGTTTTTT. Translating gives CARSAGARNTGELFF.

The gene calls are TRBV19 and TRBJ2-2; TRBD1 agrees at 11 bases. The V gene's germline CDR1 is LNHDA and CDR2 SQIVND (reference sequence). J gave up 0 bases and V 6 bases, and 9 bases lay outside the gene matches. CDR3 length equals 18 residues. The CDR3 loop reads CASRMGQGVSANTGELFF. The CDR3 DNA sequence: TGTGCCAGTAGGATGGGACAGGGGGTTTCCGCGAACACCGGGGAGCTGTTTTTT.

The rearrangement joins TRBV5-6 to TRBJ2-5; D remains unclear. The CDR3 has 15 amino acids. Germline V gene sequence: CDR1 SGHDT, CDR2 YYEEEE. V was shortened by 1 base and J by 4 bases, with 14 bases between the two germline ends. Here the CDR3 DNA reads TGTGCCAGCAGCTTGTACTGGTTTAGAGGAGAGACCCAGTACTTC. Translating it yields CASSLYWFRGETQYF.

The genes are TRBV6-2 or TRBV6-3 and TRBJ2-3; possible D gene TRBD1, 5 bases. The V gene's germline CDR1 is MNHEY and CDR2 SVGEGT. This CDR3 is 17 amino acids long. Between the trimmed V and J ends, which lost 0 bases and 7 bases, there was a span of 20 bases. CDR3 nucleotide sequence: TGTGCCAGCAGTTACTCGAGGTCAGGGCTCTTCGAAAATACGCAGTATTTT. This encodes CASSYSRSGLFENTQYF.

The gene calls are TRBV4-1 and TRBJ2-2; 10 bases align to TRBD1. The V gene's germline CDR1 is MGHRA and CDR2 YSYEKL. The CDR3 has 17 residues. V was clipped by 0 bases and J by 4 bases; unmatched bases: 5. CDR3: CASSQEGTGASTGELFF. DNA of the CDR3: TGCGCCAGCAGCCAAGAGGGGACAGGGGCCTCCACCGGGGAGCTGTTTTTT.

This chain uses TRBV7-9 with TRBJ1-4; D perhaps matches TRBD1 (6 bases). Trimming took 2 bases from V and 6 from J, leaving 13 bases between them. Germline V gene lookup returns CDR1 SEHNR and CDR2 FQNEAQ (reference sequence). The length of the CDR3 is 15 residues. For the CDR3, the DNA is TGTGCCAGCAGCTTATCCGACAGGTGGGATGAAAAACTGTTTTTT. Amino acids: CASSLSDRWDEKLFF.

The CDR3 is CASSVSRGEKLFF. Written as DNA, the CDR3 is TGTGCCAGCAGCGTTTCCCGGGGGGAAAAACTGTTTTTT. The J gene is TRBJ1-4, the V gene TRBV9; D may be TRBD1 (5 bases). CDR1 SGDLS and CDR2 YYNGEE come from the germline V gene. The CDR3 sequence is 13 residues long. V lost 2 bases and J lost 8, with 10 bases in between.

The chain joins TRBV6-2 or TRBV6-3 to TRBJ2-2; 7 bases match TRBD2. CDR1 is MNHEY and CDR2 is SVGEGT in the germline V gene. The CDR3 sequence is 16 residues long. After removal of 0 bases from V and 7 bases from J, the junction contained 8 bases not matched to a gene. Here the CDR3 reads CASSYSTRTRNGELFF. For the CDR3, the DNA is TGTGCCAGCAGTTACTCAACACGGACTAGAAACGGGGAGCTGTTTTTT.

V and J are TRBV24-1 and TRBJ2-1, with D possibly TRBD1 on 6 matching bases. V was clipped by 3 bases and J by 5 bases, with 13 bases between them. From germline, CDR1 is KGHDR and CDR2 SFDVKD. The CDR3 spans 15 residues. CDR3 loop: CATSDQGQFNNEQFF. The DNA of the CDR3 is TGTGCCACCAGTGATCAGGGACAATTTAACAATGAGCAGTTCTTC.

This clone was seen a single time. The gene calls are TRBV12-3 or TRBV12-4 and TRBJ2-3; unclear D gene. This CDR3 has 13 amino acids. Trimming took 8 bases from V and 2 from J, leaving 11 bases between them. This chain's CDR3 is CASYSQYTDTQYF. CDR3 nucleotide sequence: TGTGCCAGCTACTCACAGTACACAGATACGCAGTATTTT.

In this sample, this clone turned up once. CDR3: CSAGWDRGRLNNEQFF. The CDR3 nucleotides are TGCAGCGCTGGGTGGGACAGGGGGCGTCTAAACAATGAGCAGTTCTTC. This chain links TRBV29-1 with TRBJ2-1; 12 bases fit TRBD1. Losses at the gene ends were 7 bases for V and 5 bases for J; bases not matched to a gene: 12. The CDR3 sequence is 16 residues long. The V gene's germline CDR1 is SQVTM and CDR2 ANQGSEA.

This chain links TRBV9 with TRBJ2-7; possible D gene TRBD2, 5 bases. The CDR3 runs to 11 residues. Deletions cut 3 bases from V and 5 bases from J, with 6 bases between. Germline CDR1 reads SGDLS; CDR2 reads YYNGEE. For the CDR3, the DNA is TGTGCCAGCAGCGACGGGAACGAGCAGTACTTC. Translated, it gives CASSDGNEQYF.

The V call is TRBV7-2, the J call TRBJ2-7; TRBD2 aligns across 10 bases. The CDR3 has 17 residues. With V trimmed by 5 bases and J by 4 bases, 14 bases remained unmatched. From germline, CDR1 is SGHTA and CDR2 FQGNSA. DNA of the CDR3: TGTGCCAGCAGCAGGTCCAGCGGGGGGGCCCAGGGATACGAGCAGTACTTC. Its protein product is CASSRSSGGAQGYEQYF.